This T cell receptor (beta chain) came from a study of cytomegalovirus exposure and HLA in healthy donors (dated by TCRdb to the late 2010s). Notes on the research overall: The 500 to 800 repertoires of the first cohort and the 120 or so validation repertoires were produced on the same platform, according to a later analysis. The study aimed to test whether signatures of past pathogen exposure could be identified by cataloging public T cell receptors. Besides the first cohort of around 670 subjects, a separate validation cohort made up of 120 different subjects was used. To predict cytomegalovirus infection status, the study brought together high-throughput TCR immunosequencing, statistical association of individual TCRs with disease status, and machine learning. The paper's findings and limits, for the study overall: The study gave a list of around 170 TCR beta chains associated with cytomegalovirus. A later analysis lacked HLA typing for the validation cohort, so it scored co-occurrence in that cohort across all 120 repertoires. In both the original and validation cohorts, the classifier was reported to diagnose cytomegalovirus status with high specificity and sensitivity. In vitro tests confirmed that a few of the cytomegalovirus-associated TCR beta chains recognize cytomegalovirus antigens. Of the cluster scores, approximately 95% were above 0 in a later analysis, which found that TCRs clustered in the first cohort also tended to co-occur in the 95 to 150 validation repertoires. It was suggested by the authors that the approach could potentially be generalized to other disease states and immunological phenotypes. Across donors, most TCR sequences were observed very rarely, whereas some public TCRs were present in many individuals.

Separate from the approximately 700-subject first cohort, the validation cohort of 95 to 150 subjects was the group to which the donors belonged. Preparation of the library involved the immunoSEQ multiplex PCR assay. The authors' analysis ran thus. A statistical classification framework was developed to diagnose cytomegalovirus status using the catalog of TCR beta chain sequences. TCRdb limited this immuneACCESS table to in-frame rearrangements with V and J called. A share of clones is missing; checked studies link under half to unresolved V genes, and the rest is unexplained. V and J calls and clone size are those listed in that table; D and trimming were worked out from the DNA. The sample table holds hundreds of thousands of clones, of which roughly 89% were seen once. The ten biggest clones cover less than 3% of the sample. As regards this clone: This receptor's antigen is unknown. No much larger clone is present one base from it, and per-base qualities are unavailable.

CDR1 and CDR2 are read off the germline V gene as SQVTM and ANQGSEA. Trimming removed 4 bases from V and 4 bases from J; the gene matches leave 10 bases unexplained. From the cysteine up to the phenylalanine, the CDR3 has a length of 16 residues. The kept DNA is CDR3 alone, 48 bases in frame from the first base. The rearranged segments are TRBV29-1 and TRBJ2-3; 11 central bases correspond to TRBD2. The sample taken for sequencing was PBMCs. The TCR comes from a man in his late teens or twenties in good health and CMV-seronegative. The DNA reads TGCAGCGTTGGACTAGCGGGGAGGTTTTCATCAGATACGCAGTATTTT. It translates to CSVGLAGRFSSDTQYF.